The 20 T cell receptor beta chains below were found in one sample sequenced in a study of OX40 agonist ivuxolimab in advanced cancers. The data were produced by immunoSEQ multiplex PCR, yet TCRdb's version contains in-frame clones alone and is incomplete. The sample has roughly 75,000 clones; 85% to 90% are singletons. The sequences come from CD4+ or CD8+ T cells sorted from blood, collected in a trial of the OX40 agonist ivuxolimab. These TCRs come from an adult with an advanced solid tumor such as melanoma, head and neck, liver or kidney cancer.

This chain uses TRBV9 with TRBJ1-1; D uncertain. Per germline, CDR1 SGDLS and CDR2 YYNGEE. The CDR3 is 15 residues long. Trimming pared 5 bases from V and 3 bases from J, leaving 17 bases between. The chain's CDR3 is CASRAGPGTYTEAFF. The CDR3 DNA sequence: TGTGCCAGCAGGGCTGGGCCGGGTACGTACACTGAAGCTTTCTTT.

CDR3 amino acids: CASSGIAGVAYNEQFF. In DNA, the CDR3 is TGTGCCAGCAGCGGGATAGCGGGAGTAGCATACAATGAGCAGTTCTTC. This chain links TRBV5-4 with TRBJ2-1; 9 nucleotides match TRBD2. Germline V gene sequence: CDR1 SGHNT, CDR2 YYREEE (reference sequence). J gave up 4 bases and V 4 bases, and 9 bases lay outside the gene matches. This CDR3 region has 16 residues.

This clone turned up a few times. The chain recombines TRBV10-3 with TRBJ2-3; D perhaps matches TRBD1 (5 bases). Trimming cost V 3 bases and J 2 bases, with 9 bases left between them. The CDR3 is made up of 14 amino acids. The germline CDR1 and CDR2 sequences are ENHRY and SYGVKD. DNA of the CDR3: TGTGCCATCAGTGAACCAGGGAACACAGATACGCAGTATTTT. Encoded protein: CAISEPGNTDTQYF.

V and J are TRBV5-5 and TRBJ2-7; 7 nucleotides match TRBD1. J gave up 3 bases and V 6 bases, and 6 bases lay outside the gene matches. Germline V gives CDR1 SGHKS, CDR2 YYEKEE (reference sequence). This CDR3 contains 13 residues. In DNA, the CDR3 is TGTGCCAGCACCTGGGACAGCAGCTACGAGCAGTACTTC. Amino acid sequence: CASTWDSSYEQYF.

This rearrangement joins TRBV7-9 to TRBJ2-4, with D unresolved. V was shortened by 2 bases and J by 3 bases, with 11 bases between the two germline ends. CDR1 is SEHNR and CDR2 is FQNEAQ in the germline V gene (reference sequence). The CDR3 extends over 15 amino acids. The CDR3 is CASSLKIGGKNIQYF. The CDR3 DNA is TGTGCCAGCAGCTTAAAGATTGGTGGCAAAAACATTCAGTACTTC.

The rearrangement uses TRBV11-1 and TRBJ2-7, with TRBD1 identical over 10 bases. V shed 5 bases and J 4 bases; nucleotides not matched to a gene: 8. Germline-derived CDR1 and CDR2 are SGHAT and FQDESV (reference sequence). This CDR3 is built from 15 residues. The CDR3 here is CASSPVRGQGYEQYF. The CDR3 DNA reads TGTGCCAGCAGCCCAGTGCGGGGACAGGGGTACGAGCAGTACTTC.

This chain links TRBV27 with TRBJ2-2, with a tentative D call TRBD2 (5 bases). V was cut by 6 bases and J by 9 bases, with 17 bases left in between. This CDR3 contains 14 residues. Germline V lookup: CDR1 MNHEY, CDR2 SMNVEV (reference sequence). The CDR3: CASRPGITFWELFF. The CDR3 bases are TGTGCCAGCAGGCCCGGGATAACTTTCTGGGAGCTGTTTTTT.

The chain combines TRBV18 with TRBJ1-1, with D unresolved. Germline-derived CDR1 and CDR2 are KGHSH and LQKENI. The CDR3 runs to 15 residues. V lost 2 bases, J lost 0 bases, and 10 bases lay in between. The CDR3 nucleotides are TGTGCCAGCTCACCAGCGCAGATAATGAACACTGAAGCTTTCTTT. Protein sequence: CASSPAQIMNTEAFF.

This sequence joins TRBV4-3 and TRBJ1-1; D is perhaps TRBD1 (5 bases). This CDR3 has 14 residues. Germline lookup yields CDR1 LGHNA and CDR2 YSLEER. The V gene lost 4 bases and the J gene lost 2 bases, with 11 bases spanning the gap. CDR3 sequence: CASSLQGSNTEAFF. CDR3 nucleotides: TGCGCCAGCAGCCTGCAGGGCTCCAACACTGAAGCTTTCTTT.

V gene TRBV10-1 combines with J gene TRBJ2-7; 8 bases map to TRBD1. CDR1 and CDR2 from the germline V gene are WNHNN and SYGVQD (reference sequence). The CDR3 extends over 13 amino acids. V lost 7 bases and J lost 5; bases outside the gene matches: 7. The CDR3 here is CASKGRGRHEQYF. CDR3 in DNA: TGCGCCAGCAAGGGCAGGGGGCGTCACGAGCAGTACTTC.

The CDR3 bases are TGTGCCAGCAGTTACAACGAGATAGGGTTCGACAATGAGCAGTTCTTC. It codes for CASSYNEIGFDNEQFF. The J gene is TRBJ2-1, the V gene TRBV6-5; D remains unclear. The CDR3 sequence is 16 residues long. Trimming pared 2 bases from V and 5 bases from J, leaving 16 bases between. Germline V gene data show CDR1 as MNHEY and CDR2 as SVGAGI.

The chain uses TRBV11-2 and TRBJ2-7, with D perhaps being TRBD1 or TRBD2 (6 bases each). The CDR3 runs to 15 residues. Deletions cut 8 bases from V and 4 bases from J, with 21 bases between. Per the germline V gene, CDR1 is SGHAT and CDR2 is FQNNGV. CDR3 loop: CASSATRGESYEQYF. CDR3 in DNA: TGTGCCAGCTCTGCAACGAGGGGGGAGTCGTACGAGCAGTACTTC. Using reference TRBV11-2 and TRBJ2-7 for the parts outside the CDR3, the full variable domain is EAGVAQSPRYKIIEKRQSVAFWCNPISGHATLYWYQQILGQGPKLLIQFQNNGVVDDSQLPKDRFSAERLKGVDSTLKIQPAKLEDSAVYLCASSATRGESYEQYFGPGTRLTVT.

The DNA for the CDR3 is TGCGCCAGCAGCCAAGCGGACAACTACAATGAGCAGTTCTTC. The encoded protein is CASSQADNYNEQFF. The chain combines TRBV4-1 with TRBJ2-1, with a tentative D call TRBD1 (5 bases). CDR1 MGHRA and CDR2 YSYEKL come from the germline V gene. This CDR3 is built from 14 residues. The V and J ends lost 1 base and 3 bases respectively, with 7 bases between them.

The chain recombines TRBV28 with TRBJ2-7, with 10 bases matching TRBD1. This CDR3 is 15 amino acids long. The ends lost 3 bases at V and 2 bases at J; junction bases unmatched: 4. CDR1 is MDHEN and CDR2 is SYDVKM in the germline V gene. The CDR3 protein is CASSFPGQGAYEQYF. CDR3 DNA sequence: TGTGCCAGCAGTTTCCCCGGACAGGGGGCCTACGAGCAGTACTTC. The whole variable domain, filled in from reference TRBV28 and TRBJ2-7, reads DVKVTQSSRYLVKRTGEKVFLECVQDMDHENMFWYRQDPGLGLRLIYFSYDVKMKEKGDIPEGYSVSREKKERFSLILESASTNQTSMYLCASSFPGQGAYEQYFGPGTRLTVT.

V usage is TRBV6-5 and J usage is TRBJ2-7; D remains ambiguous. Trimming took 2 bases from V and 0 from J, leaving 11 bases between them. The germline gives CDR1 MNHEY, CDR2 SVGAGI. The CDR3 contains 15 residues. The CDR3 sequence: CASSYGFYGSYEQYF. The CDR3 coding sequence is TGTGCCAGCAGTTACGGGTTTTACGGCTCCTACGAGCAGTACTTC.

The DNA of the CDR3 is TGTGCCAGCAGTTACCGCACCAGCAATCAGCCCCAGCATTTT. This gives the protein CASSYRTSNQPQHF. This chain joins TRBV6-7 and TRBJ1-5; the D is unclear. TRBV6-7 is annotated as an ORF whose role is uncertain. Trimming stripped 2 bases from V and 1 base from J, with 6 bases between. CDR3 length: 14 amino acids.

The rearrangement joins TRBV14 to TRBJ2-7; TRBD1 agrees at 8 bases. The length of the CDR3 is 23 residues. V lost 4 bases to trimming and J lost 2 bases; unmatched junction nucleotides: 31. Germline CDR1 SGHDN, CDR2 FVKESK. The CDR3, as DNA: TGTGCCAGCAGCCTCGGACAGGGAGGCCCGATTGGGGATTTCGATTGGGGCCCCTACGAGCAGTACTTC. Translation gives CASSLGQGGPIGDFDWGPYEQYF.

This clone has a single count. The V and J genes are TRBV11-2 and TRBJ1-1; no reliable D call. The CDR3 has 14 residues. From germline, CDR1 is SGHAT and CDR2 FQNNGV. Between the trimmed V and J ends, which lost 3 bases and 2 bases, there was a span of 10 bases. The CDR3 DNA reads TGTGCCAGCAGCTTTCTTACTGATAACACTGAAGCTTTCTTT. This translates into CASSFLTDNTEAFF.

The DNA of the CDR3 is TGTGCCAGCAGAAAGGGGGCCTCTTCGACCTACGAGCAGTACTTC. Encoded protein: CASRKGASSTYEQYF. This chain uses TRBV6-1 with TRBJ2-7; TRBD1 matches 7 bases. The germline V gene encodes CDR1 MNHNS and CDR2 SASEGT. The length of the CDR3 is 15 residues. The J segment lost 2 bases and the V segment lost 6 bases, leaving 10 bases of the junction unmatched.

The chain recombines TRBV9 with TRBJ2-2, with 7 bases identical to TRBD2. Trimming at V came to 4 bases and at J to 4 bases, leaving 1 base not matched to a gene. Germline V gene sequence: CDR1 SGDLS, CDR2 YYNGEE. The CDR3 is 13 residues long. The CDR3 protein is CASSRGSTGELFF. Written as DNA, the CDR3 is TGTGCCAGCAGCCGCGGGAGCACCGGGGAGCTGTTTTTT.